The source of this TCR beta chain is a study of cytomegalovirus exposure and HLA in healthy donors. PCR primers comprised 60 Vbeta and 13 Jbeta primers. The method was immunoSEQ multiplex PCR; TCRdb's version includes in-frame clones alone and lacks a portion of them. Of over 150,000 clones in the sample, roughly 80% were seen once. The germline CDR1 and CDR2 sequences are SEHNR and FQNEAQ (reference sequence). Trimming stripped 1 base from V and 5 bases from J, with 26 bases between. The CDR3 totals 19 residues. The sample comprised PBMCs. This receptor was identified in a male donor in good health and CMV-seropositive. The rearrangement joins TRBV7-9 to TRBJ1-1; TRBD1 is a possible D gene (5 bases). CDR3 residues: CASSLDTGFMGPGATEAFF. The CDR3 coding sequence is TGTGCCAGCAGCTTAGATACGGGCTTTATGGGCCCTGGGGCGACTGAAGCTTTCTTT.